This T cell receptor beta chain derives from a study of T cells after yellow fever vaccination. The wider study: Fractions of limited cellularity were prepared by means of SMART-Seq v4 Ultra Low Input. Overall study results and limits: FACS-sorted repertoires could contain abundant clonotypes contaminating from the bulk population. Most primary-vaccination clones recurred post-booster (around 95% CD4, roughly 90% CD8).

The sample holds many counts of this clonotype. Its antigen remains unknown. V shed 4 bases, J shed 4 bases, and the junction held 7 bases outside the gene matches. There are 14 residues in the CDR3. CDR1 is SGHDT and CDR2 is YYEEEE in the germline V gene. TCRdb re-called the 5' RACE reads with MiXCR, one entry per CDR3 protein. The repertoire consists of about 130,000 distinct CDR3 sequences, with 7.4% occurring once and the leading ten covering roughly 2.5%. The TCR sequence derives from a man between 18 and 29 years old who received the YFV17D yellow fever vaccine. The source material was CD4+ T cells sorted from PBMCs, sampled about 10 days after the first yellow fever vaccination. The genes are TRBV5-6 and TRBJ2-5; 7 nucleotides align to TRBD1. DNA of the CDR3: TGTGCCAGCAGCCCTGACAGGGCCTTAGAGACCCAGTACTTC. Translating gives CASSPDRALETQYF.